This T cell receptor beta chain derives from a study of radiation and T cells in renal cell carcinoma. The table came from immunoSEQ multiplex PCR; TCRdb's copy has only in-frame clones and leaves some out. Among some 43,000 clones listed, nearly 85% were seen once. Time point: blood 4 weeks post-SBRT, at nephrectomy. Treatment noted: 15 Gy SBRT to primary tumor, nephrectomy 4 weeks later. Germline V lookup: CDR1 MNHEY, CDR2 SMNVEV (reference sequence). The V and J ends lost 5 bases and 7 bases respectively, with 14 bases between them. The length of the CDR3 is 13 residues. The TCR originated in a woman in her sixties or seventies with renal cell carcinoma. This sequence joins TRBV27 and TRBJ1-2; D not resolved. Source: blood, taken from a patient whose treatment included radiotherapy and nephrectomy. The CDR3 region is CASSPGSTAGYTF. CDR3 bases: TGTGCCAGCAGTCCCGGGTCAACAGCTGGCTACACCTTC.